Following are 10 T cell receptor beta chains from one sample sequenced in a study of response to subunit inactivated influenza vaccine. From the RT-PCR reads, TCRdb called clonotypes with MiXCR, one entry per CDR3 protein. The data show hundreds of thousands of distinct CDR3 sequences, 7.5% to 8.5% seen once. This sample comprised PBMCs from blood, obtained roughly 24 months after vaccination. The receptor set was obtained from a man in his fifties or sixties who received an inactivated influenza vaccine.

This clonotype appeared many times. The chain is built from TRBV28 and TRBJ2-4; D is unresolved. V was shortened by 1 base and J by 1 base, with 8 bases between the two germline ends. Germline CDR1 reads MDHEN; CDR2 reads SYDVKM. The CDR3 is 15 amino acids. CDR3 sequence (DNA): TGTGCCAGCAGTTTATCTTCTAGGGCCAAAAACATTCAGTACTTC. It specifies CASSLSSRAKNIQYF.

In its sample, this clonotype was seen a few times. The CDR3 DNA is TGCAGTGCCGGAGTAGTGTATGAGCAGTACTTC. It is translated as CSAGVVYEQYF. The chain couples TRBV20-1 to TRBJ2-7; D is unresolved. With 6 bases removed from V and 7 bases from J, the gap between germline ends came to 13 bases. The CDR3 runs to 11 residues. CDR1 DFQATT and CDR2 SNEGSKA come from the germline V gene (reference sequence).

This clonotype was found a few times. This chain joins TRBV20-1 and TRBJ1-2; 8 bases are shared with TRBD1. CDR1 and CDR2 from the germline V gene are DFQATT and SNEGSKA (reference sequence). CDR3 length: 17 residues. Trimming removed 6 bases from V and 6 bases from J; junction bases left unmatched: 21. Here the CDR3 DNA reads TGCAGTGCGTCCGTAGGAGCCTCAGGGGGCGCCACAGATGGCTACACCTTC. It specifies CSASVGASGGATDGYTF.

This clonotype was counted between two and nine times. V and J are TRBV5-4 and TRBJ2-2; 7 bases align to TRBD1. The junction had 8 bases not matched to a gene; V was cut back by 4 bases and J by 5 bases. The CDR3 is made up of 15 amino acids. Germline CDR1 reads SGHNT; CDR2 reads YYREEE (reference sequence). This CDR3 reads CASSQNQGVTGELFF. Here the CDR3 DNA reads TGTGCCAGCAGCCAAAATCAGGGGGTGACCGGGGAGCTGTTTTTT.

V gene TRBV20-1 combines with J gene TRBJ2-5; the match to TRBD1 covers 7 bases. Trimming at V came to 7 bases and at J to 2 bases, leaving 7 bases not matched to a gene. This CDR3 has 13 amino acids. CDR1 is DFQATT, CDR2 SNEGSKA, per germline (reference sequence). The CDR3 DNA sequence: TGCAGTGTTAACAGGGGTAGTCAAGAGACCCAGTACTTC. Encoded protein: CSVNRGSQETQYF.

This clonotype was recorded a few times. The chain is built from TRBV4-3 and TRBJ1-2; D gene unclear. Between the trimmed V and J ends, which lost 0 bases and 5 bases, there was a span of 13 bases. The CDR3 contains 15 residues. Germline V gene data show CDR1 as LGHNA and CDR2 as YSLEER. The CDR3 reads CASSQDPQDRYGYTF. The CDR3 nucleotides read TGCGCCAGCAGCCAAGATCCGCAGGACCGGTATGGCTACACCTTC.

The chain has TRBV9 and TRBJ2-1; 8 nucleotides agree with TRBD2. Trimming removed 0 bases from V and 0 bases from J; junction bases left unmatched: 14. The V gene's germline CDR1 is SGDLS and CDR2 YYNGEE. The CDR3 runs 20 residues. As DNA, the CDR3 is TGTGCCAGCAGCGTAGGTCCGGGCGGGAGGACCTATAGCTCCTACAATGAGCAGTTCTTC. Protein sequence: CASSVGPGGRTYSSYNEQFF.

This sequence joins TRBV5-8 and TRBJ2-1, with D perhaps given as TRBD1 or TRBD2 (5 bases each). The V gene lost 7 bases and the J gene lost 11 bases, with 13 bases spanning the gap. CDR3 length: 11 amino acids. CDR1 SGHTS and CDR2 YDEGEE come from the germline V gene. CDR3 in DNA: TGTGCCAGCTCCCCAGGGAGACAGCAGTTCTTC. This codes for CASSPGRQQFF.

The chain links TRBV10-3 to TRBJ1-1, with D uncertain. From germline, CDR1 is ENHRY and CDR2 SYGVKD. CDR3 length: 12 residues. V was cut by 4 bases and J by 2 bases, with 5 bases left in between. The CDR3 protein is CAISGSNTEAFF. DNA for the CDR3: TGTGCCATCAGTGGCAGCAACACTGAAGCTTTCTTT.

This clonotype was seen only a few times. The chain links TRBV4-3 to TRBJ2-2; no clear D gene. Germline V gene sequence: CDR1 LGHNA, CDR2 YSLEER. V lost 4 bases and J 0 bases, leaving 15 bases between the germline ends. The CDR3 loop spans 17 amino acids. The CDR3 DNA sequence: TGCGCCAGCAGCCTGAAACCGTTAGGTCCGAACACCGGGGAGCTGTTTTTT. It translates to CASSLKPLGPNTGELFF.